Each of the 21 T cell receptor beta chains below was sequenced from the same sample in a study of blood T cell repertoires in COVID-19. Generated by immunoSEQ multiplex PCR, the TCRdb table keeps only in-frame clones and is missing some. The sample contains just over 650,000 clones, 90% of which appear only once. Sequenced sample: peripheral blood. The receptor set was obtained from a woman under 30 with acute or convalescent COVID-19.

The rearrangement joins TRBV4-3 to TRBJ2-1; TRBD1 aligns across 10 bases. Germline assignment: CDR1 LGHNA and CDR2 YSLEER. V was clipped by 4 bases and J by 9 bases; unmatched bases: 9. The CDR3 loop spans 15 amino acids. In DNA, the CDR3 is TGCGCCAGCAGCCCAGGACAGGGGGTCTACGGTGAGCAGTTCTTC. Encoded protein: CASSPGQGVYGEQFF.

In its sample, this clone was seen once. The chain combines TRBV12-3 or TRBV12-4 with TRBJ1-1; D remains ambiguous. V was trimmed by 8 bases and J by 1 base, leaving 5 bases between them. This CDR3 spans 11 amino acids. The chain's CDR3 is CASYKNTEAFF. In DNA form, the CDR3 reads TGTGCCAGCTATAAGAACACTGAAGCTTTCTTT.

A single count supports this clone. The chain is built from TRBV3-1 (or the pseudogene TRBV3-2) and TRBJ2-7; D gene unclear. Germline lookup yields CDR1 LGHDT and CDR2 YNNKEL (reference sequence). This CDR3 is built from 16 residues. V was shortened by 0 bases and J by 0 bases, with 12 bases between the two germline ends. The CDR3 is CASSQDLGTFSYEQYF. The CDR3 DNA follows: TGTGCCAGCAGCCAAGATCTAGGTACTTTCTCCTACGAGCAGTACTTC.

The chain links TRBV5-8 to TRBJ1-4; possibly TRBD1 for D (5 bases). The ends were cut back, 2 bases at V and 7 bases at J, with 18 bases in the middle. The CDR3 has 16 amino acids. In germline, CDR1 is SGHTS, CDR2 YDEGEE. CDR3 sequence: CASSFAGPHVIEKLFF. DNA for the CDR3: TGTGCCAGCAGCTTCGCAGGGCCGCATGTGATTGAAAAACTGTTTTTT.

The CDR3 reads CASSQGRGLGNEKLFF. The CDR3 bases are TGCGCCAGCAGCCAAGGGAGAGGGCTGGGTAATGAAAAACTGTTTTTT. The rearrangement links TRBV4-3 to TRBJ1-4; D gene uncertain. With 1 base removed from V and 4 bases from J, the gap between germline ends came to 13 bases. This CDR3 region has 16 residues. CDR1 and CDR2 (germline): LGHNA, YSLEER.

This clone was seen only once. The chain joins TRBV6-1 to TRBJ2-2, with D tentatively TRBD1 (6 bases). Germline values: CDR1 MNHNS, CDR2 SASEGT. This CDR3 has 16 amino acids. V lost 4 bases to trimming and J lost 1 base, with 13 bases between them. The CDR3 is CASSGKRTENTGELFF. The CDR3 region has the DNA TGTGCCAGCAGTGGGAAAAGGACAGAGAACACCGGGGAGCTGTTTTTT.

This rearrangement joins TRBV11-3 to TRBJ2-2; 10 bases align to TRBD1. Germline CDR1 and CDR2: SGHNT and YENEEA. The ends lost 5 bases at V and 5 bases at J; junction bases unmatched: 20. CDR3 length equals 20 residues. CDR3 sequence: CASSLPPETGGAGITGELFF. The CDR3 bases are TGTGCCAGCAGCCTCCCCCCCGAGACAGGGGGCGCAGGGATAACCGGGGAGCTGTTTTTT.

This sequence joins TRBV28 and TRBJ1-5; 9 positions agree with TRBD1. Germline V lookup: CDR1 MDHEN, CDR2 SYDVKM. With V trimmed by 3 bases and J by 5 bases, 5 bases remained unmatched. The CDR3 runs 15 residues. In DNA form, the CDR3 reads TGTGCCAGCAGTTTCTCGGACAGGGGATATCAGCCCCAGCATTTT. Translation gives CASSFSDRGYQPQHF.

V is TRBV7-9 and J is TRBJ1-1; 7 positions match TRBD1. This CDR3 has 15 amino acids. Germline CDR1 and CDR2: SEHNR and FQNEAQ (reference sequence). V trimming: 5 bases; J trimming: 3 bases; junction bases outside the gene matches: 9. CDR3: CASSRGTAPDTEAFF. The DNA of the CDR3 is TGTGCCAGCAGCCGAGGGACAGCACCGGACACTGAAGCTTTCTTT. The variable domain in full, completed from reference TRBV7-9 and TRBJ1-1, reads DTGVSQNPRHKITKRGQNVTFRCDPISEHNRLYWYRQTLGQGPEFLTYFQNEAQLEKSRLLSDRFSAERPKGSFSTLEIQRTEQGDSAMYLCASSRGTAPDTEAFFGQGTRLTVV.

The chain joins TRBV4-3 to TRBJ2-2, with a tentative D call TRBD2 (6 bases). Trimming cost V 0 bases and J 4 bases, with 18 bases left between them. Germline loops: CDR1 LGHNA, CDR2 YSLEER. The CDR3 length is 18 residues. In DNA, the CDR3 is TGCGCCAGCAGCCAAGATTTGGGCTGGCGGGAACGCACCGGGGAGCTGTTTTTT. Its protein product is CASSQDLGWRERTGELFF.

The chain recombines TRBV5-1 with TRBJ2-7, with TRBD2 as a possible D gene (5 bases). The ends were cut back, 0 bases at V and 2 bases at J, with 12 bases in the middle. There are 15 residues in the CDR3. Germline V gene sequence: CDR1 SGHRS, CDR2 YFSETQ. The DNA for the CDR3 is TGCGCCAGCAGCTTGGGTGGACGGGAAACCTACGAGCAGTACTTC. It translates to CASSLGGRETYEQYF.

In its sample, this clone was seen once. This chain joins TRBV18 and TRBJ2-2; 7 bases match TRBD1. The J segment lost 6 bases and the V segment lost 4 bases, leaving 14 bases of the junction unmatched. Germline CDR1 KGHSH, CDR2 LQKENI. The CDR3 has 17 amino acids. This chain's CDR3 is CASSLGDSFRWSGELFF. The CDR3 coding sequence is TGTGCCAGCTCACTAGGGGACAGTTTCAGATGGTCCGGGGAGCTGTTTTTT.

The J gene is TRBJ2-1, the V gene TRBV14, with TRBD2 matching 10 bases. The trim removed 2 bases at V and 7 bases at J, leaving 5 bases unmatched. This CDR3 is built from 15 residues. Germline CDR1 SGHDN, CDR2 FVKESK. CDR3 bases: TGTGCCAGCAGCCAAAGCGGGGGGGCCGGGAATGAGCAGTTCTTC. Amino acid sequence: CASSQSGGAGNEQFF.

The chain links TRBV5-4 to TRBJ2-7, with 8 bases fitting TRBD1. The V gene's germline CDR1 is SGHNT and CDR2 YYREEE (reference sequence). CDR3 length equals 16 residues. V gave up 2 bases and J gave up 2 bases; unmatched junction bases: 9. CDR3 region: CASSFGSGQGPYEQYF. The CDR3 DNA reads TGTGCCAGCAGCTTCGGGTCAGGACAGGGCCCCTACGAGCAGTACTTC.

The gene calls are TRBV7-9 and TRBJ2-3; D call uncertain. V shed 6 bases and J shed 0 bases, with 4 bases lying between them. CDR1 and CDR2 (germline): SEHNR, FQNEAQ (reference sequence). The CDR3 runs 12 residues. The CDR3 loop reads CASRRSTDTQYF. The CDR3 DNA follows: TGTGCCAGCAGGCGGAGCACAGATACGCAGTATTTT. Filled out from reference TRBV7-9 and TRBJ2-3, the complete variable domain reads DTGVSQNPRHKITKRGQNVTFRCDPISEHNRLYWYRQTLGQGPEFLTYFQNEAQLEKSRLLSDRFSAERPKGSFSTLEIQRTEQGDSAMYLCASRRSTDTQYFGPGTRLTVL.

Notes on this clone: This same CDR3 is encoded by further DNA sequences in the sample. The chain employs TRBV4-1 and TRBJ2-7; D possibly corresponds to TRBD2 (5 bases). V lost 1 base and J lost 0, with 7 bases in between. Germline V gene data show CDR1 as MGHRA and CDR2 as YSYEKL. The CDR3 consists of 14 residues. The CDR3 nucleotides read TGCGCCAGCAGCCAAGTTGGGAGCTCCTACGAGCAGTACTTC. Protein sequence: CASSQVGSSYEQYF.

The J gene is TRBJ1-5, the V gene TRBV10-3; D may be TRBD1 (5 bases). The germline CDR1 and CDR2 sequences are ENHRY and SYGVKD. The germline V and J ends were trimmed by 2 bases and 1 base, with 18 bases remaining between them. The CDR3 loop spans 18 amino acids. CDR3: CAISEASVGWGSNQPQHF. CDR3 DNA: TGTGCCATCAGTGAGGCCAGTGTTGGGTGGGGCAGCAATCAGCCCCAGCATTTT.

The chain combines TRBV7-2 with TRBJ2-2; 7 positions match TRBD2. Looked up from germline, CDR1 is SGHTA and CDR2 is FQGNSA. Losses at the gene ends were 5 bases for V and 7 bases for J; bases not matched to a gene: 10. CDR3 length equals 15 residues. The CDR3 reads CASSLNPGGLGELFF. The CDR3 nucleotides are TGTGCCAGCAGCCTGAACCCGGGGGGTCTCGGGGAGCTGTTTTTT.

The rearrangement links TRBV5-4 to TRBJ1-4; 7 nucleotides align to TRBD1. The J segment lost 2 bases and the V segment lost 4 bases, leaving 5 bases of the junction unmatched. Germline V gene data show CDR1 as SGHNT and CDR2 as YYREEE (reference sequence). The length of the CDR3 is 15 residues. The CDR3 region has the DNA TGTGCCAGCAGCCTAACGGGACAGACTAATGAAAAACTGTTTTTT. Translated, it gives CASSLTGQTNEKLFF.

The chain joins TRBV7-2 to TRBJ2-2; D is uncertain. In germline, CDR1 is SGHTA, CDR2 FQGNSA. CDR3 size: 13 residues. V lost 2 bases, J lost 6 bases, and 7 bases lay in between. DNA for the CDR3: TGTGCCAGCAGCTTAACTCCGTCCGGGGAGCTGTTTTTT. Amino acids: CASSLTPSGELFF.

The genes are TRBV9 and TRBJ2-5; 8 bases align to TRBD2. The CDR3 contains 17 residues. Trimming cost V 3 bases and J 4 bases; bases outside gene matches: 14. Per the germline V gene, CDR1 is SGDLS and CDR2 is YYNGEE. Here the CDR3 reads CASSAREDSPSRETQYF. The CDR3 nucleotides are TGTGCCAGCAGCGCGCGGGAGGACTCCCCTTCGAGAGAGACCCAGTACTTC.